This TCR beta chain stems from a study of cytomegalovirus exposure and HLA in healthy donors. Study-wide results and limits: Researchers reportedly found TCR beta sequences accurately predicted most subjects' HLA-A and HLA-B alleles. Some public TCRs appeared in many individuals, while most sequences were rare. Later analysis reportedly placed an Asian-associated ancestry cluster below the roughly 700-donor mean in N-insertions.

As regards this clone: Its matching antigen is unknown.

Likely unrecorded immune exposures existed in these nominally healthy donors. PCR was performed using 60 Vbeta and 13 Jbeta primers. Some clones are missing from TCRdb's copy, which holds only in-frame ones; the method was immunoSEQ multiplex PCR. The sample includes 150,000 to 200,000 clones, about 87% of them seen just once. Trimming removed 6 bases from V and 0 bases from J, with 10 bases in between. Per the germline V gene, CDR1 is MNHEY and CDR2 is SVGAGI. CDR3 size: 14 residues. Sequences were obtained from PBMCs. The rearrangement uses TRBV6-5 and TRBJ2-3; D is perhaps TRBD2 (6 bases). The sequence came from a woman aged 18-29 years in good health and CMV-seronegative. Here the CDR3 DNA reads TGTGCCAGCAGCCCACTAGCCAGCACAGATACGCAGTATTTT. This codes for CASSPLASTDTQYF.